Below are 22 T cell receptor beta chains sequenced from a single sample in a study of T cell changes during pregnancy in multiple sclerosis. Sequencing was performed with immunoSEQ multiplex PCR; in TCRdb, only in-frame clones are kept and a portion is missing. The sample includes 65,000 to 95,000 clones, about 91% of them seen just once. The sequencing here drew on peripheral blood, taken before pregnancy. These receptors originate from a female donor with multiple sclerosis, enrolled in a pregnancy study.

The gene calls are TRBV19 and TRBJ2-7, with a tentative D call TRBD2 (5 bases). With 6 bases removed from V and 5 bases from J, the gap between germline ends came to 20 bases. This CDR3 contains 15 residues. From germline, CDR1 is LNHDA and CDR2 SQIVND (reference sequence). As DNA, the CDR3 is TGTGCCAGTAGGCCGAACCCGGGGATTAAGGACGAGCAGTACTTC. Amino acid sequence: CASRPNPGIKDEQYF.

The J gene is TRBJ2-3, the V gene TRBV5-4; tentative D call: TRBD2 (7 bases). Trimming shortened V by 0 bases and J by 6 bases, and 11 bases separated the two germline ends. Germline assignment: CDR1 SGHNT and CDR2 YYREEE (reference sequence). This CDR3 spans 14 amino acids. In DNA, the CDR3 is TGTGCCAGCAGCTTGGCGGGGGGCTCCGATACGCAGTATTTT. Translation: CASSLAGGSDTQYF. Looking up the rest from reference TRBV5-4 and TRBJ2-3 gives the full variable domain: ETGVTQSPTHLIKTRGQQVTLRCSSQSGHNTVSWYQQALGQGPQFIFQYYREEENGRGNFPPRFSGLQFPNYSSELNVNALELDDSALYLCASSLAGGSDTQYFGPGTRLTVL.

This clone was observed a single time. The rearrangement joins TRBV19 to TRBJ1-5, with 8 bases lining up with TRBD1. CDR1 LNHDA and CDR2 SQIVND come from the germline V gene (reference sequence). J gave up 4 bases and V 8 bases, and 7 bases lay outside the gene matches. CDR3 length: 14 amino acids. The CDR3 DNA sequence: TGTGCCAGTTCAAGACAGGGGAGAAATCAGCCCCAGCATTTT. Encoded protein: CASSRQGRNQPQHF.

The chain is built from TRBV11-2 and TRBJ2-5; D remains ambiguous. With 3 bases removed from V and 1 base from J, the gap between germline ends came to 6 bases. Per the germline V gene, CDR1 is SGHAT and CDR2 is FQNNGV. The CDR3 is made up of 13 amino acids. The CDR3 reads CASSFGSQETQYF. The CDR3, as DNA: TGTGCCAGCAGCTTCGGTTCCCAAGAGACCCAGTACTTC.

The chain combines TRBV7-3 with TRBJ2-2; no clear D gene. Germline CDR1 is SGHTA and CDR2 is FQGTGA. V dropped 8 bases and J dropped 0 bases, with 10 bases sitting between them. The CDR3 spans 14 residues. CDR3 region: CASQLRSNTGELFF. CDR3 DNA: TGTGCCAGCCAATTGCGGTCGAACACCGGGGAGCTGTTTTTT.

The chain uses TRBV5-4 and TRBJ2-7; 11 positions match TRBD1. V shed 4 bases and J 6 bases; nucleotides not matched to a gene: 6. The CDR3 spans 14 residues. Germline loops: CDR1 SGHNT, CDR2 YYREEE (reference sequence). The DNA of the CDR3 is TGTGCCAGCAGCAGGGGACAGGGGGACCGCGAGCAGTACTTC. Residues: CASSRGQGDREQYF.

The rearrangement uses TRBV28 and TRBJ2-3; 9 bases agree with TRBD2. From germline, CDR1 is MDHEN and CDR2 SYDVKM. CDR3 length equals 18 residues. The ends lost 6 bases at V and 6 bases at J; junction bases unmatched: 19. CDR3 in amino acids: CASSLLRGGGGAGDTQYF. In nucleotides, the CDR3 is TGTGCCAGCAGCCTCCTGAGGGGCGGCGGGGGGGCTGGGGATACGCAGTATTTT.

The gene calls are TRBV11-1 and TRBJ1-5; D not certain. This CDR3 contains 13 residues. The ends were cut back, 6 bases at V and 6 bases at J, with 12 bases in the middle. Germline lookup yields CDR1 SGHAT and CDR2 FQDESV (reference sequence). Here the CDR3 reads CASSPGPFQPQHF. The CDR3 DNA reads TGTGCCAGCAGTCCAGGTCCATTTCAGCCCCAGCATTTT. Full variable domain (missing parts from reference TRBV11-1 and TRBJ1-5): EAEVAQSPRYKITEKSQAVAFWCDPISGHATLYWYRQILGQGPELLVQFQDESVVDDSQLPKDRFSAERLKGVDSTLKIQPAELGDSAMYLCASSPGPFQPQHFGDGTRLSIL.

This rearrangement joins TRBV10-3 to TRBJ2-3; TRBD2 matches 8 bases. This CDR3 comprises 16 residues. The V gene's germline CDR1 is ENHRY and CDR2 SYGVKD. The junction had 7 bases not matched to a gene; V was cut back by 1 base and J by 4 bases. CDR3 amino acids: CAISEFRRGGADTQYF. For the CDR3, the DNA is TGTGCCATCAGTGAGTTCCGCCGGGGGGGCGCAGATACGCAGTATTTT.

The genes are TRBV11-2 and TRBJ1-2, with a weak D call TRBD1 (6 bases). V lost 3 bases, J lost 5 bases, and 13 bases lay in between. From germline, CDR1 is SGHAT and CDR2 FQNNGV. The CDR3 extends over 14 amino acids. The CDR3 loop is CASSFQTQGYGYTF. For the CDR3, the DNA is TGTGCCAGCAGCTTCCAGACTCAGGGGTATGGCTACACCTTC.

This clone is a singleton in its sample. The V and J genes are TRBV6-1 and TRBJ1-1; D not certain. CDR1 is MNHNS and CDR2 is SASEGT in the germline V gene. CDR3 length: 13 residues. The V end was cut by 0 bases, the J end by 11 bases, with 13 bases between. The CDR3 DNA sequence: TGTGCCAGCAGTGAAGCGCGGGTGGTGGGGGCTTTCTTT. Translation: CASSEARVVGAFF.

The chain links TRBV5-4 to TRBJ1-1; 7 bases line up with TRBD1. With 3 bases clipped from V and 2 bases from J, the junction kept 7 bases outside the gene matches. Germline V CDR1 and CDR2: SGHNT, YYREEE (reference sequence). This CDR3 is 15 amino acids long. The CDR3 coding sequence is TGTGCCAGCAGCTCGACGAACAGGGGTAACACTGAAGCTTTCTTT. It specifies CASSSTNRGNTEAFF.

The gene calls are TRBV7-9 and TRBJ1-6; weak D call: TRBD1 (6 bases). The V and J ends lost 8 bases and 8 bases respectively, with 16 bases between them. From germline, CDR1 is SEHNR and CDR2 FQNEAQ (reference sequence). The CDR3 sequence is 14 residues long. CDR3 amino acids: CASGTLGSYSPLHF. The CDR3 coding sequence is TGTGCCAGCGGGACATTGGGTAGTTATTCACCCCTCCACTTT.

CDR3 in DNA: TGTGCCAGTAGTCCCCGGGACTCCCGGGGCGGCTACGAGCAGTACTTC. Amino acids: CASSPRDSRGGYEQYF. The V call is TRBV19, the J call TRBJ2-7, with a possible D match to TRBD2 (6 bases). This CDR3 contains 16 residues. Germline V gives CDR1 LNHDA, CDR2 SQIVND (reference sequence). Trimming removed 5 bases from V and 3 bases from J, with 20 bases in between.

This chain joins TRBV5-4 and TRBJ2-3; 10 nucleotides line up with TRBD2. J lost 4 bases, V lost 0 bases, and 5 bases had no gene match. Germline CDR1 reads SGHNT; CDR2 reads YYREEE (reference sequence). There are 16 residues in the CDR3. The CDR3 region is CASSLETSGVADTQYF. The CDR3 coding sequence is TGTGCCAGCAGCTTGGAAACTAGCGGGGTAGCAGATACGCAGTATTTT.

This chain joins TRBV5-5 and TRBJ2-7; 13 bases fit TRBD2. The junction had 4 bases not matched to a gene; V was cut back by 3 bases and J by 4 bases. CDR3 length: 15 amino acids. Looked up from germline, CDR1 is SGHKS and CDR2 is YYEKEE (reference sequence). The CDR3 region is CASSYLLAGGYEQYF. The CDR3 DNA is TGTGCCAGCAGCTACTTACTAGCGGGGGGGTACGAGCAGTACTTC.

The chain carries TRBV2 and TRBJ1-5; 12 nucleotides match TRBD1. With 9 bases clipped from V and 5 bases from J, the junction kept 5 bases outside the gene matches. CDR1 and CDR2 (germline): SNHLY, FYNNEI. The CDR3 spans 14 residues. CDR3 DNA sequence: TGTGCCAGTGTCCGGGACAGGGGGCATCAGCCCCAGCATTTT. Protein product: CASVRDRGHQPQHF.

The gene calls are TRBV5-1 and TRBJ1-1, with 11 bases aligning to TRBD1. Germline-derived CDR1 and CDR2 are SGHRS and YFSETQ. V lost 0 bases and J lost 11; bases outside the gene matches: 6. The CDR3 has 14 residues. The CDR3 sequence: CASSLGGTGGNAFF. CDR3 DNA: TGCGCCAGCAGCTTGGGGGGGACAGGGGGGAACGCTTTCTTT.

The chain combines TRBV7-9 with TRBJ2-1; 9 bases line up with TRBD2. There are 15 residues in the CDR3. Trimming removed 5 bases from V and 14 bases from J; junction bases left unmatched: 16. From germline, CDR1 is SEHNR and CDR2 FQNEAQ (reference sequence). DNA of the CDR3: TGTGCCAGCAGCCTTAGCGGGGGATACCCCCTGGAGGAGTTCTTC. Amino acid sequence: CASSLSGGYPLEEFF.

The chain combines TRBV6-4 with TRBJ2-3; 7 positions match TRBD2. This CDR3 contains 16 residues. With V trimmed by 3 bases and J by 1 base, 7 bases remained unmatched. CDR1 is MRHNA and CDR2 is SNTAGT in the germline V gene. CDR3 in amino acids: CASSEGRGIGTDTQYF. CDR3 in DNA: TGTGCCAGCAGTGAAGGGAGGGGTATCGGCACAGATACGCAGTATTTT.

This chain joins TRBV2 and TRBJ2-6; D gene ambiguous. Germline V CDR1 and CDR2: SNHLY, FYNNEI. The CDR3 totals 15 residues. The V end lost 5 bases, the J end lost 3 bases, and 11 bases lay between the germline ends. This CDR3 is CASSTVLIGANVLTF. In DNA, the CDR3 is TGTGCCAGCAGTACGGTTCTGATTGGGGCCAACGTCCTGACTTTC.

The chain combines TRBV5-6 with TRBJ1-3, with 8 bases aligning to TRBD1. Losses at the gene ends were 4 bases for V and 0 bases for J; bases not matched to a gene: 3. The CDR3 covers 15 residues. Per germline, CDR1 SGHDT and CDR2 YYEEEE. This CDR3 is CASSRDRGSGNTIYF. The CDR3 coding sequence is TGTGCCAGCAGCCGAGACAGGGGCTCTGGAAACACCATATATTTT.